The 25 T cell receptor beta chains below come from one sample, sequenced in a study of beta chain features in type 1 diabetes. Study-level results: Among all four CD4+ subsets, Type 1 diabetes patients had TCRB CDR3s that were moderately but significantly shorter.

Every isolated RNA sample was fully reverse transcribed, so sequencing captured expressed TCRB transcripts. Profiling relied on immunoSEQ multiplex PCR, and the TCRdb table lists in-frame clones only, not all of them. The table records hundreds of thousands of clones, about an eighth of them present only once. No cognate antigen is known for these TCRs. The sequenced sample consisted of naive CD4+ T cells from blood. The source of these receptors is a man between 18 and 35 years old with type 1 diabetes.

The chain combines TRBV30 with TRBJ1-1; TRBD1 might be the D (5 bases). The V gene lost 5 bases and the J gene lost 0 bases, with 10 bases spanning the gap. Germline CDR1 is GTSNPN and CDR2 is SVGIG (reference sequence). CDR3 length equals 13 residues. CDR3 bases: TGTGCCTGGCGTTGGGGCATGAACACTGAAGCTTTCTTT. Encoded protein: CAWRWGMNTEAFF.

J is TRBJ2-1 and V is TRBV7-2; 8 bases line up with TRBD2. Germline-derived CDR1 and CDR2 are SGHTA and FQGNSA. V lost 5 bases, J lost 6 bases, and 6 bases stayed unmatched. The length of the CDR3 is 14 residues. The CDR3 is CASSDGTRPNEQFF. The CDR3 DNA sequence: TGTGCCAGCAGCGACGGGACTAGACCCAATGAGCAGTTCTTC.

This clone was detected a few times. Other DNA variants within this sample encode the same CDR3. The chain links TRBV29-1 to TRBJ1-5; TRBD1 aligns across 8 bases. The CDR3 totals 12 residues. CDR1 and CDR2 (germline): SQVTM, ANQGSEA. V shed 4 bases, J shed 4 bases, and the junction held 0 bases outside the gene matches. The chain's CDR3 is CSVGQGNQPQHF. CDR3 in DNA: TGCAGCGTTGGACAGGGGAATCAGCCCCAGCATTTT. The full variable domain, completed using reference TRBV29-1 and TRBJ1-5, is SAVISQKPSRDICQRGTSLTIQCQVDSQVTMMFWYRQQPGQSLTLIATANQGSEATYESGFVIDKFPISRPNLTFSTLTVSNMSPEDSSIYLCSVGQGNQPQHFGDGTRLSIL.

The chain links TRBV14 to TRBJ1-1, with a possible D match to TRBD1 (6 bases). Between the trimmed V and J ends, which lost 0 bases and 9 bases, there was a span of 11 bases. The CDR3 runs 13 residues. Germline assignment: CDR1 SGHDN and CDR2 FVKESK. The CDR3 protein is CASSQDTGWQAFF. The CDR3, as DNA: TGTGCCAGCAGCCAAGATACAGGGTGGCAAGCTTTCTTT.

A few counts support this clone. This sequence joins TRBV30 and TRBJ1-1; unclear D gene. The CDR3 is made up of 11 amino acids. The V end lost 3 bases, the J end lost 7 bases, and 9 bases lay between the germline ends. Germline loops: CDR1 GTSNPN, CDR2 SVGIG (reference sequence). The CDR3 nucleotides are TGTGCCTGGAGGCGTACTAATGAAGCTTTCTTT. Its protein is CAWRRTNEAFF.

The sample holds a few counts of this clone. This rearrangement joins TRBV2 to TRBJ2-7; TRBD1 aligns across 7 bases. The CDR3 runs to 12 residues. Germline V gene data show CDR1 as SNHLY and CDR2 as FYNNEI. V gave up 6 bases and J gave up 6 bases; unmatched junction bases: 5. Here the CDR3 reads CASRLDRFEQYF. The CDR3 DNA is TGTGCCAGCAGACTGGACAGGTTCGAGCAGTACTTC.

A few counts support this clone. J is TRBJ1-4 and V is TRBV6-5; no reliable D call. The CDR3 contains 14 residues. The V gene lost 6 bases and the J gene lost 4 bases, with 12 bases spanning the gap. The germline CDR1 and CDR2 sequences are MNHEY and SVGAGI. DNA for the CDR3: TGTGCCAGCAGCCGCCGGATAGATAATGAAAAACTGTTTTTT. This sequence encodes CASSRRIDNEKLFF.

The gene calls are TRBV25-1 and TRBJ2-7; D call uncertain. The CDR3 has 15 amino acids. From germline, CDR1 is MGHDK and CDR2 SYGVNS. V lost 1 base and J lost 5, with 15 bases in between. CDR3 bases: TGTGCCAGCAGTGAATCGGCAGGTTCCTTCGACGAGCAGTACTTC. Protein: CASSESAGSFDEQYF.

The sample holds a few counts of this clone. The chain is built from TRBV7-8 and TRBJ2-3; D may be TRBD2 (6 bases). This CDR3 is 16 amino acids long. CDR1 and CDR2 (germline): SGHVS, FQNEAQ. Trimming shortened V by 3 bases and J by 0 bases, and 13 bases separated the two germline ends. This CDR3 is CASSFRLARSTDTQYF. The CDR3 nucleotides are TGTGCCAGCAGCTTCCGGCTAGCGAGGAGCACAGATACGCAGTATTTT. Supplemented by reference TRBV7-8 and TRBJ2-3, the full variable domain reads GAGVSQSPRYKVAKRGQDVALRCDPISGHVSLFWYQQALGQGPEFLTYFQNEAQLDKSGLPSDRFFAERPEGSVSTLKIQRTQQEDSAVYLCASSFRLARSTDTQYFGPGTRLTVL.

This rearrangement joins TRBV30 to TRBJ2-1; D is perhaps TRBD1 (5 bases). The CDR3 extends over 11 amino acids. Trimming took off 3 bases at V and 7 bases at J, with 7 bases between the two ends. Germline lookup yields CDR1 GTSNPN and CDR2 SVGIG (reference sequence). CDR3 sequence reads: CAWSSGNEQFF. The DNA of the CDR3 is TGTGCCTGGAGCTCAGGGAATGAGCAGTTCTTC.

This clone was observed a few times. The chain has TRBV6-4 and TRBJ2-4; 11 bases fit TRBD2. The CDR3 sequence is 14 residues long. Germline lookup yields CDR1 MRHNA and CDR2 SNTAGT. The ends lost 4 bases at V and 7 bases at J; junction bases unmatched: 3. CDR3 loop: CASSVTSGANIQYF. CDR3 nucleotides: TGTGCCAGCAGTGTGACTAGCGGGGCCAACATTCAGTACTTC.

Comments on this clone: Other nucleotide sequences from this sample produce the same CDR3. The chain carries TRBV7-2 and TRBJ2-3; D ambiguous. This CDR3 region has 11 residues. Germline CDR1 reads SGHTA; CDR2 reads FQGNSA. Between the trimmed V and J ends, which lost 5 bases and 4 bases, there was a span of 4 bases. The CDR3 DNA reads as TGTGCCAGCAGCGGGGCAGATACGCAGTATTTT. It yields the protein CASSGADTQYF.

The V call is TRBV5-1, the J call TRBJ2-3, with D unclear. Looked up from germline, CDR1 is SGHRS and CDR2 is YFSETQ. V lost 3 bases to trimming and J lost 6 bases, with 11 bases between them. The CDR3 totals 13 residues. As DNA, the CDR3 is TGCGCCAGCAGCTCCTATACGTCGGATACGCAGTATTTT. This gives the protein CASSSYTSDTQYF.

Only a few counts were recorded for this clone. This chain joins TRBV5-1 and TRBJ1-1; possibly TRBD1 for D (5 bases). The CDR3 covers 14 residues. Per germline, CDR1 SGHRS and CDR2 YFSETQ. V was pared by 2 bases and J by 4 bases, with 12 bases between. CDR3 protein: CASSFQGEPTEAFF. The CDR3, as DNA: TGCGCCAGCAGCTTTCAGGGTGAGCCCACTGAAGCTTTCTTT.

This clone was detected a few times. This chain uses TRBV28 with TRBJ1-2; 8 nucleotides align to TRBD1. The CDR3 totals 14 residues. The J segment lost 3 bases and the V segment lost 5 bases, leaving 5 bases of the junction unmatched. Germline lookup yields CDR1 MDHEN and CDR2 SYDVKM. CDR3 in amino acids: CASSTGQGYYGYTF. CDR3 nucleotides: TGTGCCAGCAGTACAGGACAGGGCTACTATGGCTACACCTTC.

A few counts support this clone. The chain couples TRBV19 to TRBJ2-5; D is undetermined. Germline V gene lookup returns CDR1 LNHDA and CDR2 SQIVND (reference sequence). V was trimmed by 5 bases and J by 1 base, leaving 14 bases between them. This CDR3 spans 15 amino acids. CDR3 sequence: CASSLGRMIQETQYF. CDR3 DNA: TGTGCCAGTAGTTTGGGCCGTATGATCCAAGAGACCCAGTACTTC.

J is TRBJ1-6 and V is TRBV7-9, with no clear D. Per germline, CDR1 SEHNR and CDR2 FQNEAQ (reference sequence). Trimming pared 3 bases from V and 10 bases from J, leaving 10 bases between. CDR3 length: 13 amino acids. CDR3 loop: CASSFSTNSPLHF. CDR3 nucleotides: TGTGCCAGCAGCTTTAGTACCAACTCACCCCTCCACTTT.

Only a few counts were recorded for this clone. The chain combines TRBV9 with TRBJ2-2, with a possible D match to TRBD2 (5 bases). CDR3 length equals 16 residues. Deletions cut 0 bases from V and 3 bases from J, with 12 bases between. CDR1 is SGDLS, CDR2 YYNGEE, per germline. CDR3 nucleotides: TGTGCCAGCAGCGTAGGTTCCGGGGTTGACACCGGGGAGCTGTTTTTT. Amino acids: CASSVGSGVDTGELFF.

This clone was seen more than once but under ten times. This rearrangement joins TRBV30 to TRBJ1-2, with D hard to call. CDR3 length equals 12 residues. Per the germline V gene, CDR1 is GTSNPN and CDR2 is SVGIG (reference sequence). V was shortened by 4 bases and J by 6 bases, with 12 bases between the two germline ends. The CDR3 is CAWKGETHGYTF. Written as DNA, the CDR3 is TGTGCCTGGAAGGGCGAAACCCATGGCTACACCTTC. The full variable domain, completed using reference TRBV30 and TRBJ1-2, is SQTIHQWPATLVQPVGSPLSLECTVEGTSNPNLYWYRQAAGRGLQLLFYSVGIGQISSEVPQNLSASRPQDRQFILSSKKLLLSDSGFYLCAWKGETHGYTFGSGTRLTVV.

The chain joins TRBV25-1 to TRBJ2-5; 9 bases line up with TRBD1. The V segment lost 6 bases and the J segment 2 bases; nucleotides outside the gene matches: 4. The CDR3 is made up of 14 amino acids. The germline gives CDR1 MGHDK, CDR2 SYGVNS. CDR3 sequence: CASRTGQGQETQYF. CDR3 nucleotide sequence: TGTGCCAGCAGGACGGGACAGGGACAAGAGACCCAGTACTTC.

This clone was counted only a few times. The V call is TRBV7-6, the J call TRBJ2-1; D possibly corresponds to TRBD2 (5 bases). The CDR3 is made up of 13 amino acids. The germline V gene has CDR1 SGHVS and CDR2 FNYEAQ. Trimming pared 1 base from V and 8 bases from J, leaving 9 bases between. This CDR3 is CASSLGGQDEQFF. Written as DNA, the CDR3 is TGTGCCAGCAGCTTAGGCGGGCAGGATGAGCAGTTCTTC.

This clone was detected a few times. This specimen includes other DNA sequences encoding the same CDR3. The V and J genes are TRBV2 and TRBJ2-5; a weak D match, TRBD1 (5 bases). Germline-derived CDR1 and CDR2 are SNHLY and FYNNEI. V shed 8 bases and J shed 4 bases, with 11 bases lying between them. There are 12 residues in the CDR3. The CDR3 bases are TGTGCCAGCTCCGTCCAGGGAGAGACCCAGTACTTC. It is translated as CASSVQGETQYF. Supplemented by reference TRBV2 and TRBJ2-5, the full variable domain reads EPEVTQTPSHQVTQMGQEVILRCVPISNHLYFYWYRQILGQKVEFLVSFYNNEISEKSEIFDDQFSVERPDGSNFTLKIRSTKLEDSAMYFCASSVQGETQYFGPGTRLLVL.

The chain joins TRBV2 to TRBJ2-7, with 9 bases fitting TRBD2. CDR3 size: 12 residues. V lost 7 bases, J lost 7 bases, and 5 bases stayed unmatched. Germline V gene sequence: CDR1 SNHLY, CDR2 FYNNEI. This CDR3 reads CASTLAGSEQYF. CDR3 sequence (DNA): TGTGCCAGCACCCTAGCGGGGAGTGAGCAGTACTTC.

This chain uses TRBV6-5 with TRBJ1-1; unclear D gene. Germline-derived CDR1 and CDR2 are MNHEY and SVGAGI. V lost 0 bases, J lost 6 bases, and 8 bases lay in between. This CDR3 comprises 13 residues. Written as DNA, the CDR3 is TGTGCCAGCAGTTACTCCGGGGTCCCTGAAGCTTTCTTT. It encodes CASSYSGVPEAFF.

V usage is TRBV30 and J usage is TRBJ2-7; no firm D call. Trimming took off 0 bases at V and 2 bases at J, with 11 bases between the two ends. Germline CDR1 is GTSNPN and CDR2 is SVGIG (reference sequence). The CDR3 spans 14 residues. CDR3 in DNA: TGTGCCTGGAGTGTAAGTCAGCTTCCCTACGAGCAGTACTTC. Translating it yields CAWSVSQLPYEQYF.